This T cell receptor beta chain emerged from a study of blood T cell repertoires in COVID-19. Overall study: Collection of acute and convalescent COVID-19 samples took place in the United States, Italy and Spain.

V was shortened by 5 bases and J by 2 bases, with 12 bases between the two germline ends. Germline V lookup: CDR1 SNHLY, CDR2 FYNNEI. This CDR3 comprises 14 residues. In the original analysis: Amplification of reference gene primers provided the estimated nucleated cell counts. Repertoires were generated with immunoSEQ multiplex PCR, while TCRdb's copy carries only in-frame clones and drops some. V, J and clone size are those of that table, while D and trimming were read from the DNA. In the table there are 310,000 or so clones, around 86% of which are singletons. The chain combines TRBV2 with TRBJ1-2; D call uncertain. The sequencing sample was made of PBMCs or T cells enriched from blood (not recorded which). The clonotype comes from a woman younger than 35 who had recovered from COVID-19. CDR3 nucleotide sequence: TGTGCCAGCAGTCTCAATGGCCCAAACTATGGCTACACCTTC. Translated: CASSLNGPNYGYTF.